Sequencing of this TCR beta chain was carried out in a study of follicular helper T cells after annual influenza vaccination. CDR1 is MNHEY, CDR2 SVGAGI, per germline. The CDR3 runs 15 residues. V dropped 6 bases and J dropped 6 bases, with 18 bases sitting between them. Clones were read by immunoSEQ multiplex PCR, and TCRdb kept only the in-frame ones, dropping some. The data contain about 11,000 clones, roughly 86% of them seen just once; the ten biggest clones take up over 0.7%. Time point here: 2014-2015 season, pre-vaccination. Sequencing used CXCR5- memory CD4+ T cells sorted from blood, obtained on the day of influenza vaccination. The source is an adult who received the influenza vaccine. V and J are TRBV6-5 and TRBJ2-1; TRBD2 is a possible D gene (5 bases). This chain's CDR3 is CASSSVDFLFNEQFF. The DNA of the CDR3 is TGTGCCAGCAGCTCGGTGGACTTTCTATTCAATGAGCAGTTCTTC.